These 22 T cell receptor beta chains originate from one sample sequenced in a study of CD8 T cells in Susac syndrome. An input of about 0.5 to 1 ug of RNA was subjected to reverse transcription using random hexamers. TCRdb re-called the immunoSEQ multiplex PCR reads through MiXCR, storing one row per CDR3 protein. The sample yields about 300,000 distinct CDR3 sequences, roughly 85% seen once. The specimen was CD8+ T cells from PBMCs. The receptors were gathered from a human donor with multiple sclerosis.

In its sample, this clonotype was seen once. This sequence joins TRBV20-1 and TRBJ2-7, with TRBD2 matching over 7 bases. The CDR3 length is 16 residues. Looked up from germline, CDR1 is DFQATT and CDR2 is SNEGSKA (reference sequence). V trimming: 0 bases; J trimming: 0 bases; junction bases outside the gene matches: 8. In nucleotides, the CDR3 is TGCAGTGCTAGAGACCCCGCGGGGGATTTCTCCTACGAGCAGTACTTC. Translated: CSARDPAGDFSYEQYF.

This clonotype has a handful of counts. The chain links TRBV6-2 or TRBV6-3 to TRBJ2-7; D call uncertain. The CDR3 totals 14 residues. Trimming shortened V by 0 bases and J by 7 bases, and 13 bases separated the two germline ends. Germline assignment: CDR1 MNHEY and CDR2 SVGEGT. CDR3 amino acids: CASSYSIPFGEQYF. DNA of the CDR3: TGTGCCAGCAGTTACTCAATCCCCTTTGGAGAGCAGTACTTC.

V is TRBV28 and J is TRBJ2-1; D is undetermined. CDR1 is MDHEN and CDR2 is SYDVKM in the germline V gene. V dropped 6 bases and J dropped 3 bases, with 18 bases sitting between them. The CDR3 has 16 residues. The CDR3 coding sequence is TGTGCCAGCAGCGAGAGGAGTATCACAATCTACAATGAGCAGTTCTTC. Amino acid sequence: CASSERSITIYNEQFF.

V is TRBV4-1 and J is TRBJ1-2, with D perhaps TRBD1 (5 bases). CDR1 and CDR2 from the germline V gene are MGHRA and YSYEKL. Trimming pared 1 base from V and 5 bases from J, leaving 11 bases between. The CDR3 has 14 amino acids. The CDR3 region has the DNA TGCGCCAGCAGCCAAGTTCCAGGGTTTTATGGCTACACCTTC. Protein: CASSQVPGFYGYTF.

The chain combines TRBV19 with TRBJ2-1; 11 bases match TRBD1. V lost 0 bases to trimming and J lost 8 bases; unmatched junction nucleotides: 12. This CDR3 is 18 amino acids long. In germline, CDR1 is LNHDA, CDR2 SQIVND (reference sequence). The CDR3, as DNA: TGTGCCAGTAGTATAGATGACTGGAGGACAGGGGGCCCTGATGAGCAGTTCTTC. Its protein product is CASSIDDWRTGGPDEQFF.

The chain joins TRBV27 to TRBJ1-2, with 7 bases aligning to TRBD1. The CDR3 extends over 15 amino acids. Losses at the gene ends were 4 bases for V and 7 bases for J; bases not matched to a gene: 12. CDR1 MNHEY and CDR2 SMNVEV come from the germline V gene (reference sequence). The CDR3 DNA sequence: TGTGCCAGCAGTTCATCCAAGGGGGCAGTTCCTGGCTACACCTTC. Translating gives CASSSSKGAVPGYTF.

The chain carries TRBV10-3 and TRBJ2-1; D may be TRBD1 (6 bases). CDR1 and CDR2 (germline): ENHRY, SYGVKD. The CDR3 contains 15 residues. V was pared by 10 bases and J by 8 bases, with 24 bases between. CDR3 residues: CATLGNSLEGDEQFF. The CDR3 DNA reads TGTGCCACGCTCGGAAATTCGCTAGAGGGGGATGAGCAGTTCTTC.

V gene TRBV2 combines with J gene TRBJ1-2; 8 nucleotides agree with TRBD1. Germline values: CDR1 SNHLY, CDR2 FYNNEI. The CDR3 runs 17 residues. Unmatched junction bases numbered 20, after V lost 6 bases and J lost 8 bases. The CDR3 bases are TGTGCCAGCAGCAAAGGGGGCGCGGCAGGGGGCGTTCGAGGCTACACCTTC. It is translated as CASSKGGAAGGVRGYTF.

V and J are TRBV25-1 and TRBJ2-7; D is possibly TRBD1 (6 bases). The CDR3 sequence is 15 residues long. V was shortened by 4 bases and J by 0 bases, with 13 bases between the two germline ends. Per germline, CDR1 MGHDK and CDR2 SYGVNS. Written as DNA, the CDR3 is TGTGCCAGCAGTGTTTCGACAGGTTACTCCTACGAGCAGTACTTC. Amino acid sequence: CASSVSTGYSYEQYF.

The genes are TRBV5-4 and TRBJ2-3, with D possibly matching TRBD2 (7 bases). This CDR3 is built from 16 residues. The germline V gene has CDR1 SGHNT and CDR2 YYREEE (reference sequence). The V gene lost 5 bases and the J gene lost 0 bases, with 16 bases spanning the gap. CDR3 protein: CASREGGLPSTDTQYF. CDR3 nucleotides: TGTGCCAGCAGGGAGGGGGGACTACCTAGCACAGATACGCAGTATTTT.

The V and J genes are TRBV6-5 and TRBJ1-1; no reliable D call. This CDR3 has 16 amino acids. Deletions cut 4 bases from V and 6 bases from J, with 21 bases between. Germline V gene data show CDR1 as MNHEY and CDR2 as SVGAGI. This CDR3 is CASSCSPALAGSEAFF. CDR3 DNA sequence: TGTGCCAGCAGTTGCTCCCCCGCGCTCGCTGGTTCTGAAGCTTTCTTT.

The chain has TRBV11-2 and TRBJ2-1, with D tentatively TRBD1 or TRBD2 (5 bases each). V dropped 1 base and J dropped 8 bases, with 15 bases sitting between them. CDR1 is SGHAT, CDR2 FQNNGV, per germline. CDR3 length: 15 residues. The CDR3 loop reads CASSLGSMRGHEQFF. In DNA form, the CDR3 reads TGTGCCAGCAGCTTAGGTTCTATGAGGGGCCATGAGCAGTTCTTC.

V and J are TRBV13 and TRBJ2-6; 11 nucleotides line up with TRBD2. This CDR3 has 17 residues. Per germline, CDR1 PRHDT and CDR2 FYEKMQ (reference sequence). V trimming: 1 base; J trimming: 2 bases; junction bases outside the gene matches: 1. The CDR3 reads CASSLALAGAGANVLTF. Here the CDR3 DNA reads TGTGCCAGCAGCTTAGCACTAGCGGGAGCTGGGGCCAACGTCCTGACTTTC.

This clonotype has just one count. The chain recombines TRBV4-1 with TRBJ2-1; possible D gene TRBD2, 7 bases. The CDR3 is made up of 16 amino acids. Looked up from germline, CDR1 is MGHRA and CDR2 is YSYEKL. The V end lost 2 bases, the J end lost 8 bases, and 19 bases lay between the germline ends. The CDR3 DNA reads as TGCGCCAGCAGCCAACCAGCGGGACACGCGGTCGATGAGCAGTTCTTC. This codes for CASSQPAGHAVDEQFF.

The chain carries TRBV29-1 and TRBJ2-7, with 10 bases matching TRBD2. The CDR3 extends over 15 amino acids. Trimming took 0 bases from V and 7 from J; bases not matched to a gene: 9. Germline CDR1 reads SQVTM; CDR2 reads ANQGSEA. This CDR3 is CSVEDSPAGGNEQYF. The CDR3 bases are TGCAGCGTTGAAGATAGCCCAGCGGGAGGGAATGAGCAGTACTTC.

This clonotype was found once. The chain uses TRBV7-6 and TRBJ2-7, with TRBD1 matching over 9 bases. Germline assignment: CDR1 SGHVS and CDR2 FNYEAQ. V lost 4 bases and J lost 5; bases outside the gene matches: 12. The CDR3 has 16 residues. The DNA of the CDR3 is TGTGCCAGCAGCTCGACGACAAGGACAGGGGAACACGAGCAGTACTTC. It specifies CASSSTTRTGEHEQYF.

The CDR3 here is CASSGTNTGELFF. DNA for the CDR3: TGTGCCAGCAGCGGGACTAACACCGGGGAGCTGTTTTTT. This chain connects TRBV7-9 to TRBJ2-2; possible D gene TRBD2, 6 bases. Germline CDR1 reads SEHNR; CDR2 reads FQNEAQ (reference sequence). The CDR3 spans 13 residues. V shed 5 bases and J shed 2 bases, with 6 bases lying between them.

CDR3 sequence: CASSVGGFNTEAFF. CDR3 coding DNA: TGTGCCAGCAGCGTAGGTGGGTTTAACACTGAAGCTTTCTTT. This chain joins TRBV9 and TRBJ1-1; no clear D. Trimming took 0 bases from V and 2 from J, leaving 8 bases between them. The CDR3 runs to 14 residues. Germline CDR1 SGDLS, CDR2 YYNGEE.

This rearrangement joins TRBV21-1 to TRBJ1-5. TRBV21-1 corresponds to a pseudogene. This CDR3 region has 15 residues. The chain's CDR3 is CASSQRKRRGQPQHF. CDR3 DNA sequence: TGTGCCAGCAGCCAAAGGAAGAGAAGAGGTCAGCCCCAGCATTTT.

This clonotype was observed once. The chain is built from TRBV6-2 or TRBV6-3 and TRBJ2-7; TRBD1 aligns across 7 bases. The CDR3 spans 13 residues. V gave up 8 bases and J gave up 3 bases; unmatched junction bases: 7. Germline values: CDR1 MNHEY, CDR2 SVGEGT. CDR3 in DNA: TGTGCCAGCCTCCGACAGGGATTCTACGAGCAGTACTTC. It codes for CASLRQGFYEQYF.

V usage is TRBV19 and J usage is TRBJ2-6; D gene ambiguous. The ends were cut back, 3 bases at V and 1 base at J, with 7 bases in the middle. There are 15 residues in the CDR3. Per germline, CDR1 LNHDA and CDR2 SQIVND (reference sequence). CDR3: CASSITPSGANVLTF. CDR3 DNA: TGTGCCAGTAGTATTACCCCTTCTGGGGCCAACGTCCTGACTTTC.

CDR3 loop: CSVDKQGKNTDTQYF. The CDR3 DNA reads TGCAGCGTTGATAAGCAGGGGAAAAACACAGATACGCAGTATTTT. V gene TRBV29-1 combines with J gene TRBJ2-3, with D possibly being TRBD1 (6 bases). The ends were cut back, 3 bases at V and 2 bases at J, with 15 bases in the middle. Germline CDR1 SQVTM, CDR2 ANQGSEA. This CDR3 has 15 amino acids.